The sequence of this T cell receptor (beta chain) was determined in a study of cytomegalovirus exposure and HLA in healthy donors. CDR3 size: 16 residues. Germline V lookup: CDR1 LNHDA, CDR2 SQIVND (reference sequence). Unmatched junction bases numbered 7, after V lost 8 bases and J lost 0 bases. Use of 60 Vbeta and 13 Jbeta primers characterized the PCR. Using immunoSEQ multiplex PCR, the repertoire was profiled, and TCRdb retains in-frame clones only, with some absent. This table has fewer than 130,000 clones, about 80% appearing once. The TCR was taken from a young man in good health and CMV-seropositive. The chain combines TRBV19 with TRBJ2-2, with 9 bases matching TRBD2. Sequencing used PBMCs. The CDR3 DNA follows: TGTGCCAGTTTAGCTAGCGGGGCGTCGAACACCGGGGAGCTGTTTTTT. Encoded protein: CASLASGASNTGELFF.